Reported below is one T cell receptor beta chain. Germline-derived CDR1 and CDR2 are MNHEY and SMNVEV (reference sequence). This CDR3 has 15 residues. Between the trimmed V and J ends, which lost 0 bases and 9 bases, there was a span of 15 bases. Per the original data handling: Nucleated cell counts were estimated from reference gene primer amplification. Clones were read by immunoSEQ multiplex PCR, and TCRdb kept only the in-frame ones, dropping some. V, J and clone size are those of that table, while D and trimming were read from the DNA. The sample includes under 25,000 clones, around 90% of them seen just once. The data were obtained in a study of blood T cell repertoires in COVID-19. About the research overall: Researchers got acute and convalescent COVID-19 samples from the United States, Italy and Spain. T cells, B-cell-depleted T cells, or PBMCs supplied cDNA or gDNA.

The chain couples TRBV27 to TRBJ2-1, with a tentative D call TRBD2 (6 bases). The sample was peripheral blood. The clonotype was recovered from a human donor with active COVID-19. The donor label of this sample is uncertain. The chain's CDR3 is CASSLSASVGLEQFF. CDR3 nucleotides: TGTGCCAGCAGTTTATCGGCTAGCGTGGGGCTTGAGCAGTTCTTC.